Each of the 32 T cell receptor beta chains below was sequenced from the same sample in a study of blood T cell repertoires in COVID-19 (TCRdb year 2020). Receptor amplification or capture employed the immunoSEQ multiplex PCR assay. TCRdb obtained this table from immuneACCESS and retained in-frame rearrangements with V and J assigned. These tables miss some clones; where compared with another copy, unresolved V genes account for less than half of the shortfall, and the remainder is unexplained. For this sample the table gives about 180,000 clones, of which 70% to 90% were detected only once. The top ten clonotypes cover roughly 2.9% of the sample. The specimen was peripheral blood. These TCRs come from a woman aged 25 to 39 with active or convalescent COVID-19.

The chain uses TRBV5-1 and TRBJ2-1; D remains unclear. Trimming took off 3 bases at V and 9 bases at J, with 16 bases between the two ends. CDR1 is SGHRS and CDR2 is YFSETQ in the germline V gene. The CDR3 contains 14 residues. The CDR3 reads CASSSTTSSAEQFF. CDR3 sequence (DNA): TGCGCCAGCAGCTCGACCACATCTAGTGCTGAGCAGTTCTTC.

This clone has just a few counts. The chain employs TRBV10-3 and TRBJ1-1, with 7 bases lining up with TRBD1. J was trimmed by 1 base and V by 4 bases; bases with no gene match: 6. This CDR3 contains 15 residues. The germline V gene has CDR1 ENHRY and CDR2 SYGVKD. The CDR3: CAISGQGGGNTEAFF. CDR3 bases: TGTGCCATCAGTGGACAGGGAGGAGGGAACACTGAAGCTTTCTTT.

The rearrangement joins TRBV2 to TRBJ2-3; 10 bases line up with TRBD2. There are 15 residues in the CDR3. The germline CDR1 and CDR2 sequences are SNHLY and FYNNEI. Germline trimming cut 4 bases from V and 3 bases from J; bases unmatched to any gene: 4. CDR3 in DNA: TGTGCCAGCAGTGCCCTAGCGGGAGTAACAGATACGCAGTATTTT. This translates into CASSALAGVTDTQYF.

The V call is TRBV10-3, the J call TRBJ2-1, with 11 bases fitting TRBD2. Germline assignment: CDR1 ENHRY and CDR2 SYGVKD. V was pared by 7 bases and J by 7 bases, with 21 bases of the junction left unmatched. The CDR3 is 19 residues long. CDR3 residues: CAITPRGSPGTSGLNEQFF. DNA for the CDR3: TGTGCCATCACCCCCCGGGGGTCCCCCGGGACTAGCGGACTAAATGAGCAGTTCTTC.

J is TRBJ2-3 and V is TRBV19, with TRBD2 identical over 16 bases. Trimming removed 11 bases from V and 2 bases from J; junction bases left unmatched: 7. The CDR3 extends over 16 amino acids. Germline CDR1 is LNHDA and CDR2 is SQIVND (reference sequence). The CDR3 nucleotides read TGTGCCGCCGGGACTAGCGGGAGGGTACACACAGATACGCAGTATTTT. It codes for CAAGTSGRVHTDTQYF.

CDR3 amino acids: CASSEYVRASSYEQYF. The DNA for the CDR3 is TGTGCCAGCAGTGAGTACGTCAGGGCCTCCTCCTACGAGCAGTACTTC. The V call is TRBV6-1, the J call TRBJ2-7, with D perhaps TRBD1 (5 bases). CDR3 size: 16 residues. V was trimmed by 3 bases and J by 0 bases, leaving 15 bases between them. Germline loops: CDR1 MNHNS, CDR2 SASEGT.

In this sample, this clone turned up once. This sequence joins TRBV5-5 and TRBJ2-7, with 7 bases that match TRBD2. The CDR3 covers 12 residues. Germline CDR1 and CDR2: SGHKS and YYEKEE (reference sequence). V shed 7 bases, J shed 7 bases, and the junction held 8 bases outside the gene matches. This chain's CDR3 is CASLGGSGEQYF. In DNA, the CDR3 is TGTGCCAGCTTGGGGGGGTCAGGAGAGCAGTACTTC.

The chain uses TRBV5-4 and TRBJ1-2; the match to TRBD1 covers 8 bases. CDR1 and CDR2 (germline): SGHNT, YYREEE (reference sequence). The CDR3 covers 16 residues. Trimming removed 3 bases from V and 7 bases from J; junction bases left unmatched: 14. CDR3 loop: CASSSTGESIWSGYTF. The DNA of the CDR3 is TGTGCCAGCAGCTCGACAGGGGAATCTATCTGGAGTGGCTACACCTTC.

In its sample, this clone was seen once. The chain couples TRBV18 to TRBJ2-3; 11 bases fit TRBD2. Germline CDR1 KGHSH, CDR2 LQKENI. The CDR3 sequence is 17 residues long. Trimming cost V 3 bases and J 2 bases; bases outside gene matches: 7. The CDR3: CASSPPRLAGNTDTQYF. As DNA, the CDR3 is TGTGCCAGCTCACCTCCTCGACTAGCGGGAAACACAGATACGCAGTATTTT.

This clone was detected once. The genes are TRBV5-1 and TRBJ2-6; 10 positions match TRBD1. CDR3 size: 16 residues. The trim removed 3 bases at V and 4 bases at J, leaving 4 bases unmatched. CDR1 and CDR2 (germline): SGHRS, YFSETQ. CDR3 DNA sequence: TGCGCCAGCAGCTGGGGGACAGGGGAAGGGGCCAACGTCCTGACTTTC. Encoded protein: CASSWGTGEGANVLTF.

V gene TRBV3-1 (or the pseudogene TRBV3-2) combines with J gene TRBJ1-4; TRBD1 matches at 7 bases. The junction had 6 bases not matched to a gene; V was cut back by 1 base and J by 10 bases. CDR3 length: 14 amino acids. Per the germline V gene, CDR1 is LGHDT and CDR2 is YNNKEL (reference sequence). The CDR3 DNA reads TGTGCCAGCAGCCAAGGACAGGGCAGTGCAAAACTGTTTTTT. Translated, it gives CASSQGQGSAKLFF.

This chain uses TRBV27 with TRBJ1-1; possibly TRBD1 for D (6 bases). Germline V CDR1 and CDR2: MNHEY, SMNVEV (reference sequence). Trimming took 6 bases from V and 0 from J, leaving 14 bases between them. This CDR3 comprises 15 residues. This chain's CDR3 is CASRPLTGMNTEAFF. CDR3 in DNA: TGTGCCAGCAGACCCCTAACAGGGATGAACACTGAAGCTTTCTTT.

The chain carries TRBV9 and TRBJ2-7, with D possibly TRBD1 on 6 matching bases. The CDR3 runs 15 residues. V dropped 4 bases and J dropped 2 bases, with 16 bases sitting between them. Germline-derived CDR1 and CDR2 are SGDLS and YYNGEE. The CDR3 is CASSPLGAGTYEQYF. In DNA form, the CDR3 reads TGTGCCAGCAGCCCACTGGGGGCAGGGACCTACGAGCAGTACTTC.

Notes on this clone: Other DNA sequences in this specimen translate into the identical CDR3. V usage is TRBV19 and J usage is TRBJ2-7; TRBD2 matches at 7 bases. J gave up 0 bases and V 3 bases, and 2 bases lay outside the gene matches. This CDR3 has 14 amino acids. Germline V gene sequence: CDR1 LNHDA, CDR2 SQIVND (reference sequence). The CDR3: CASSISSGSYEQYF. The CDR3 coding sequence is TGTGCCAGTAGTATTTCTAGCGGCTCCTACGAGCAGTACTTC.

The V and J genes are TRBV2 and TRBJ1-2, with D possibly TRBD1 on 6 matching bases. Germline V lookup: CDR1 SNHLY, CDR2 FYNNEI. CDR3 size: 14 residues. Trimming removed 5 bases at V and 4 bases at J, with 14 bases between. The CDR3 region has the DNA TGTGCCAGCAGTCCCCCCAGGGGCGGCTATGGCTACACCTTC. This gives the protein CASSPPRGGYGYTF. Combining the CDR3 with reference TRBV2 and TRBJ1-2 gives the whole variable domain EPEVTQTPSHQVTQMGQEVILRCVPISNHLYFYWYRQILGQKVEFLVSFYNNEISEKSEIFDDQFSVERPDGSNFTLKIRSTKLEDSAMYFCASSPPRGGYGYTFGSGTRLTVV.

The V gene is TRBV2, the J gene TRBJ1-4; D might be TRBD1 (6 bases). CDR1 is SNHLY, CDR2 FYNNEI, per germline. V lost 1 base, J lost 6 bases, and 15 bases lay in between. The CDR3 extends over 16 amino acids. DNA for the CDR3: TGTGCCAGCAGTGAAGTGGGTTGGGACAAAGATGAAAAACTGTTTTTT. This codes for CASSEVGWDKDEKLFF. Variable domain in full (rest from reference TRBV2 and TRBJ1-4): EPEVTQTPSHQVTQMGQEVILRCVPISNHLYFYWYRQILGQKVEFLVSFYNNEISEKSEIFDDQFSVERPDGSNFTLKIRSTKLEDSAMYFCASSEVGWDKDEKLFFGSGTQLSVL.

V and J are TRBV4-2 and TRBJ1-2; TRBD1 aligns across 9 bases. The V gene end was trimmed by 0 bases and the J gene end by 5 bases; junction bases not matched to a gene: 13. This CDR3 comprises 18 residues. CDR1 and CDR2 from the germline V gene are LGHNA and YNFKEQ. The CDR3 sequence: CASSQDSTGGAGGYGYTF. In nucleotides, the CDR3 is TGTGCCAGCAGCCAAGATAGTACAGGGGGCGCGGGAGGATATGGCTACACCTTC.

This clone was counted a single time. The chain couples TRBV27 to TRBJ1-1; TRBD1 agrees at 8 bases. CDR1 and CDR2 (germline): MNHEY, SMNVEV (reference sequence). The junction had 5 bases not matched to a gene; V was cut back by 5 bases and J by 0 bases. CDR3 length: 15 amino acids. CDR3 region: CASSHRTGLNTEAFF. The CDR3 DNA sequence: TGTGCCAGCAGTCACCGGACAGGGCTGAACACTGAAGCTTTCTTT.

V gene TRBV24-1 combines with J gene TRBJ2-1, with TRBD2 matching over 8 bases. Germline lookup yields CDR1 KGHDR and CDR2 SFDVKD. The CDR3 spans 15 residues. The trim removed 7 bases at V and 0 bases at J, leaving 4 bases unmatched. The CDR3 nucleotides read TGTGCCACCAGCATAAGCGGGAGCTCCTACAATGAGCAGTTCTTC. Its protein is CATSISGSSYNEQFF.

The V gene is TRBV2, the J gene TRBJ1-1; TRBD1 is a possible D gene (5 bases). In germline, CDR1 is SNHLY, CDR2 FYNNEI. Between the trimmed V and J ends, which lost 6 bases and 1 base, there was a span of 12 bases. CDR3 length: 14 amino acids. The CDR3 nucleotides are TGTGCCAGCAGAGCCGGGAGGGGGAACACTGAAGCTTTCTTT. It is translated as CASRAGRGNTEAFF.

The chain has TRBV7-9 and TRBJ2-2; possible D gene TRBD1, 8 bases. The length of the CDR3 is 17 residues. Trimming took 3 bases from V and 4 from J, leaving 18 bases between them. Germline V gene lookup returns CDR1 SEHNR and CDR2 FQNEAQ (reference sequence). In nucleotides, the CDR3 is TGTGCCAGCAGCTTGGCACAGGGGGGGGACTTCACCGGGGAGCTGTTTTTT. The encoded protein is CASSLAQGGDFTGELFF.

The chain uses TRBV10-3 and TRBJ1-2; D is perhaps TRBD1 (6 bases). This CDR3 contains 16 residues. Germline V lookup: CDR1 ENHRY, CDR2 SYGVKD. With 0 bases removed from V and 1 base from J, the gap between germline ends came to 12 bases. This CDR3 reads CAISESATGYNYGYTF. The CDR3 coding sequence is TGTGCCATCAGTGAGTCCGCCACAGGGTATAACTATGGCTACACCTTC.

This clone has a handful of counts. DNA for the CDR3: TGTGCCAGCAGCTTAGCGGCTAGCCCAGAGACCCAGTACTTC. Amino acid sequence: CASSLAASPETQYF. This chain uses TRBV7-2 with TRBJ2-5; TRBD2 might be the D (5 bases). The germline CDR1 and CDR2 sequences are SGHTA and FQGNSA. The CDR3 spans 14 residues. Deletions cut 0 bases from V and 4 bases from J, with 9 bases between.

The chain employs TRBV10-1 and TRBJ2-1, with 7 nucleotides matching TRBD1. CDR3 length equals 17 residues. V trimming: 2 bases; J trimming: 5 bases; junction bases outside the gene matches: 12. The germline V gene has CDR1 WNHNN and CDR2 SYGVQD (reference sequence). DNA for the CDR3: TGCGCCAGCAGTGAGGGGCTTGCGACAGGGAAAAACAATGAGCAGTTCTTC. Translated, it gives CASSEGLATGKNNEQFF.

The chain carries TRBV6-5 and TRBJ1-1, with D tentatively TRBD1 (6 bases). The germline V gene encodes CDR1 MNHEY and CDR2 SVGAGI. The V gene lost 11 bases and the J gene lost 6 bases, with 13 bases spanning the gap. The CDR3 is 11 amino acids. The CDR3 region is CAAGGIAEAFF. CDR3 bases: TGTGCCGCGGGGGGCATCGCTGAAGCTTTCTTT.

The chain is built from TRBV10-2 and TRBJ1-1; the D is unclear. The germline gives CDR1 WSHSY, CDR2 SAAADI. There are 12 residues in the CDR3. V was pared by 4 bases and J by 6 bases, with 9 bases between. CDR3 region: CASSGRLAEAFF. The CDR3 DNA is TGCGCCAGCAGTGGGAGACTTGCTGAAGCTTTCTTT.

V and J are TRBV28 and TRBJ1-1; 7 nucleotides agree with TRBD1. The CDR3 consists of 15 residues. V lost 6 bases and J lost 12; bases outside the gene matches: 19. The germline gives CDR1 MDHEN, CDR2 SYDVKM. The CDR3 protein is CASRTTGAVLPQTFF. In nucleotides, the CDR3 is TGTGCCAGCAGAACTACAGGGGCGGTGCTCCCCCAAACTTTCTTT.

The V and J genes are TRBV7-9 and TRBJ1-2; 9 positions match TRBD1. After removal of 3 bases from V and 8 bases from J, the junction contained 7 bases not matched to a gene. This CDR3 spans 14 amino acids. CDR1 and CDR2 (germline): SEHNR, FQNEAQ (reference sequence). The CDR3 coding sequence is TGTGCCAGCAGCTTCCCGACAGGGGGTGGAGGCTACACCTTC. Residues: CASSFPTGGGGYTF.

This clone was detected only a few times. The chain recombines TRBV18 with TRBJ1-1; D possibly corresponds to TRBD1 (5 bases). Trimming pared 5 bases from V and 4 bases from J, leaving 14 bases between. CDR3 length: 14 residues. Looked up from germline, CDR1 is KGHSH and CDR2 is LQKENI. The chain's CDR3 is CASSKETDSTEAFF. For the CDR3, the DNA is TGTGCCAGCTCAAAAGAGACAGACAGCACTGAAGCTTTCTTT. The variable domain in full, with the rest retrieved from reference TRBV18 and TRBJ1-1, is NAGVMQNPRHLVRRRGQEARLRCSPMKGHSHVYWYRQLPEEGLKFMVYLQKENIIDESGMPKERFSAEFPKEGPSILRIQQVVRGDSAAYFCASSKETDSTEAFFGQGTRLTVV.

V usage is TRBV29-1 and J usage is TRBJ1-1; 7 bases agree with TRBD1. The germline CDR1 and CDR2 sequences are SQVTM and ANQGSEA. V trimming: 7 bases; J trimming: 0 bases; junction bases outside the gene matches: 5. The CDR3 has 13 residues. The CDR3 region has the DNA TGCAGCGCCCTGGGACAGATGAACACTGAAGCTTTCTTT. Translating it yields CSALGQMNTEAFF.

V usage is TRBV7-6 and J usage is TRBJ1-1, with a possible D match to TRBD1 (6 bases). Germline V gives CDR1 SGHVS, CDR2 FNYEAQ. The CDR3 totals 13 residues. Trimming pared 0 bases from V and 10 bases from J, leaving 12 bases between. The CDR3 DNA reads TGTGCCAGCAGCTTAGCGTTAGGGGGTGTAGCTTTCTTT. It codes for CASSLALGGVAFF.

This chain links TRBV7-2 with TRBJ2-3; no definite D call. This CDR3 spans 13 amino acids. The ends were cut back, 1 base at V and 4 bases at J, with 6 bases in the middle. Germline lookup yields CDR1 SGHTA and CDR2 FQGNSA. The CDR3 DNA is TGTGCCAGCAGCTTAGACTACCCAGATACGCAGTATTTT. This sequence encodes CASSLDYPDTQYF.